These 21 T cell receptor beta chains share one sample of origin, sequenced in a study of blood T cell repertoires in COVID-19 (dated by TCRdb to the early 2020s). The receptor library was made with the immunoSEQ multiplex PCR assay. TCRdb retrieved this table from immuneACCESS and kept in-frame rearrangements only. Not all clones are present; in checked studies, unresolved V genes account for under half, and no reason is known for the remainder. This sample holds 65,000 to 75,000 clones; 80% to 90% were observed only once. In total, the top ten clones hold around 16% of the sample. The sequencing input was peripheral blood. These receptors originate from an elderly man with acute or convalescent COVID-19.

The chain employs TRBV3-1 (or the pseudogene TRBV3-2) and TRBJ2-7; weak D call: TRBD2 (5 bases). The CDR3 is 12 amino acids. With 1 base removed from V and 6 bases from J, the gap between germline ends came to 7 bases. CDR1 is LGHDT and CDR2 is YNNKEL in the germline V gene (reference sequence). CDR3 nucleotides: TGTGCCAGCAGCCAAGTGGGGAGCGAGCAGTACTTC. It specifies CASSQVGSEQYF.

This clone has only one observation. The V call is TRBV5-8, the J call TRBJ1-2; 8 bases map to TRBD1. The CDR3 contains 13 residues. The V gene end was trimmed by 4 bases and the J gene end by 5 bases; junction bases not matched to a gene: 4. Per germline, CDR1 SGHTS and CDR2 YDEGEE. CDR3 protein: CASSRQGRYGYTF. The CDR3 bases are TGTGCCAGCAGCCGACAGGGGAGGTATGGCTACACCTTC.

In nucleotides, the CDR3 is TGTGCCAGCAGCGTAGTGGGGGCAGGATCTGGAAACACCATATATTTT. This sequence encodes CASSVVGAGSGNTIYF. The chain combines TRBV9 with TRBJ1-3; the D gene is possibly TRBD1 (6 bases). This CDR3 has 16 amino acids. Trimming removed 0 bases at V and 1 base at J, with 11 bases between. Per the germline V gene, CDR1 is SGDLS and CDR2 is YYNGEE.

The CDR3 here is CASSSQGDGELFF. DNA of the CDR3: TGTGCCAGCAGCTCGCAGGGCGACGGGGAGCTGTTTTTT. The V and J genes are TRBV11-3 and TRBJ2-2, with D tentatively TRBD1 (5 bases). Trimming cost V 4 bases and J 7 bases, with 10 bases left between them. Per germline, CDR1 SGHNT and CDR2 YENEEA. This CDR3 region has 13 residues.

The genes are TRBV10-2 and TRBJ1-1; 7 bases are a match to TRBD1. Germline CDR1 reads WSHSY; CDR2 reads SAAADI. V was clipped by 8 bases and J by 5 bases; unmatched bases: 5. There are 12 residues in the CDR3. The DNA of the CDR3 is TGCGCCAGCCGGGACAGCTCGACTGAAGCTTTCTTT. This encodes CASRDSSTEAFF.

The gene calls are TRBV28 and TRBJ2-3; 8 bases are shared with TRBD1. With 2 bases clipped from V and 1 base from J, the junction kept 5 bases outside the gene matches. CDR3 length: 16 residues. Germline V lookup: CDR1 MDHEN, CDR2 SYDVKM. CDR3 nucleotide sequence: TGTGCCAGCAGTTTACCTCCGGGACAGGGCACAGATACGCAGTATTTT. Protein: CASSLPPGQGTDTQYF.

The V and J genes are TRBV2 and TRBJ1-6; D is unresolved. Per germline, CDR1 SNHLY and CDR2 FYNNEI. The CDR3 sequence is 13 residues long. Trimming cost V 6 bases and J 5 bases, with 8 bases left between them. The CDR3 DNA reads TGTGCCAGCAGGTGGAGCAATAATTCACCCCTCCACTTT. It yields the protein CASRWSNNSPLHF. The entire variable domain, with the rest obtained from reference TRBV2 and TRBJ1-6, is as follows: EPEVTQTPSHQVTQMGQEVILRCVPISNHLYFYWYRQILGQKVEFLVSFYNNEISEKSEIFDDQFSVERPDGSNFTLKIRSTKLEDSAMYFCASRWSNNSPLHFGNGTRLTVT.

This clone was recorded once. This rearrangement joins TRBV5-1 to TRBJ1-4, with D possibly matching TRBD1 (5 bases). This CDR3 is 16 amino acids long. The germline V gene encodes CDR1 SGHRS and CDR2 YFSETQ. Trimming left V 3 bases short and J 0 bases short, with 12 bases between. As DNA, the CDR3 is TGCGCCAGCAGCTCAACAGGTTCTACAACTAATGAAAAACTGTTTTTT. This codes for CASSSTGSTTNEKLFF.

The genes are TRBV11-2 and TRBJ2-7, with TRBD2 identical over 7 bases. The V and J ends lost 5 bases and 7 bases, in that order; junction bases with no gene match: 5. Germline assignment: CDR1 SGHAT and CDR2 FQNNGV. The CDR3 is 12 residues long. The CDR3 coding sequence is TGTGCCAGCAGCCGATTGGGAGGGGAGCAGTACTTC. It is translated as CASSRLGGEQYF.

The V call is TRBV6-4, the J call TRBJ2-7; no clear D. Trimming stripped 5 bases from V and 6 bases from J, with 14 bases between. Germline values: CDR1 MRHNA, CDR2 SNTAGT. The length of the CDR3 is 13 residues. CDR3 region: CASSSSPGSEQYF. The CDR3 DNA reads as TGTGCCAGCAGTTCTTCCCCCGGGTCCGAGCAGTACTTC.

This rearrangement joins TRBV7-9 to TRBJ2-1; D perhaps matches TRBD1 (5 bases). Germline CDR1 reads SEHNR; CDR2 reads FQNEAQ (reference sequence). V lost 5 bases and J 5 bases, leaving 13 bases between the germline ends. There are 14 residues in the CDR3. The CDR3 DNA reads TGTGCCAGCAGCCCTCGGACAACTAACAATGAGCAGTTCTTC. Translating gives CASSPRTTNNEQFF.

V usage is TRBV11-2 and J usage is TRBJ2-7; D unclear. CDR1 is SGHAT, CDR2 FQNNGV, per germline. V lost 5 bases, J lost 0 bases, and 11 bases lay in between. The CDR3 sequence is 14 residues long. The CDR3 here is CASSQPGGSYEQYF. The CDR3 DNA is TGTGCCAGCAGCCAACCCGGTGGCTCCTACGAGCAGTACTTC.

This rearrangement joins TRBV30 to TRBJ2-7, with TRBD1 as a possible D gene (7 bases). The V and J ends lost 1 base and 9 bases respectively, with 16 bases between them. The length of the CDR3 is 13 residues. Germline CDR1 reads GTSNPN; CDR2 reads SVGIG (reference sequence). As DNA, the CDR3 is TGTGCCTGGAGTGCTGGAGGGGGCAAGGCGCAGTACTTC. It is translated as CAWSAGGGKAQYF.

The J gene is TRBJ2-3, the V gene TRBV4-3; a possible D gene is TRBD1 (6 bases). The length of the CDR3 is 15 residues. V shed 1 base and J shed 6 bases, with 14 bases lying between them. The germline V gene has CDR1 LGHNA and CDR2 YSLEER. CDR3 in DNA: TGCGCCAGCAGCCAAGCCTTTACAGGGTACGATACGCAGTATTTT. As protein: CASSQAFTGYDTQYF.

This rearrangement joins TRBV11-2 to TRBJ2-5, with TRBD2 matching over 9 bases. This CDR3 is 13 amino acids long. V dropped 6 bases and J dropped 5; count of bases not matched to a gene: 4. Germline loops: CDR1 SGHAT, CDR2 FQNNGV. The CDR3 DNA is TGTGCCAGCAGGCGGGGGGGCGGGGAGACCCAGTACTTC. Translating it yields CASRRGGGETQYF.

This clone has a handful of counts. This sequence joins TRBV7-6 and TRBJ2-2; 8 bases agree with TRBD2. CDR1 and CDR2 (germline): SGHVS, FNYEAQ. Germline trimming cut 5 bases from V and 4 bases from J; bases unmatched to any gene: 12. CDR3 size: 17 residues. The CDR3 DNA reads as TGTGCCAGCAGCAGTAGGCCACGGGGGGGCCGCACCGGGGAGCTGTTTTTT. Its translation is CASSSRPRGGRTGELFF.

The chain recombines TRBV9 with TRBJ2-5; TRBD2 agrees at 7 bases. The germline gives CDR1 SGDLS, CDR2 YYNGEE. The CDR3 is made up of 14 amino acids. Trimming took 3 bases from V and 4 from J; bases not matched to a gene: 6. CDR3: CASSASSGLETQYF. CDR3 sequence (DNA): TGTGCCAGCAGCGCCTCTAGCGGCTTAGAGACCCAGTACTTC.

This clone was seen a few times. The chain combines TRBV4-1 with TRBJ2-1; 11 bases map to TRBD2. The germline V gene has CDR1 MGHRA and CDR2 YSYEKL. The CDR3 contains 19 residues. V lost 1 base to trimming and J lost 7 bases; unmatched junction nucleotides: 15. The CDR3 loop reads CASSQVGTETSGIPNEQFF. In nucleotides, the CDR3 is TGCGCCAGCAGCCAAGTGGGGACGGAGACTAGCGGGATTCCTAATGAGCAGTTCTTC.

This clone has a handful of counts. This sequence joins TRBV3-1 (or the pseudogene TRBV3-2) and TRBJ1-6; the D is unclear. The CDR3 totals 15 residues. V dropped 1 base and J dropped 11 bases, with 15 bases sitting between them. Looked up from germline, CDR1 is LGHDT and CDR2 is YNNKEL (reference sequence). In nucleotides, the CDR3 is TGTGCCAGCAGCCAAGGGGGAACGGGGTCACCACCCCTCCACTTT. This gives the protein CASSQGGTGSPPLHF.

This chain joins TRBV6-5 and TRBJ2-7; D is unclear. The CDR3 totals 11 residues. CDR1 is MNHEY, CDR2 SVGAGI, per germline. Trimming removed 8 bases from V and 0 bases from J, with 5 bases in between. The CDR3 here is CASGISYEQYF. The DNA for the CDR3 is TGTGCCAGCGGCATCTCCTACGAGCAGTACTTC.

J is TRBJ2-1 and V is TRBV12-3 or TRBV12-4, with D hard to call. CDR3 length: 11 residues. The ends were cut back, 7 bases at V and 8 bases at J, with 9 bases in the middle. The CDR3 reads CASTLADEQFF. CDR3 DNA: TGTGCCAGCACCCTGGCCGATGAGCAGTTCTTC.